The source of this TCR beta chain is a study of T cells expressing NK-cell markers. Study outcomes and limitations: These clonotypes also led the CD3+CD56-NKG2C+ fraction in a few donors.

Note on this clonotype: Its antigen is not known.

TCRdb re-called the 5' RACE reads; one entry per CDR3 protein, DNA not given. This listing includes under 200,000 distinct CDR3 sequences. The TCR was taken from a woman aged 18 to 69 in good health. The sequenced sample consisted of blood T cells: a sorted CD56 or NKG2C T cell subset, CD4+ or CD8+ T cells, or bulk PBMC T cells (not recorded which).

CDR3 sequence reads: CASSGSKGTEAFF. This chain uses TRBV18 with TRBJ1-1. The CDR3 has 13 residues. Germline CDR1 is KGHSH and CDR2 is LQKENI.